This TCR beta chain was profiled in a study of CD8 T cells in Susac syndrome. Study in general: Among sequenced Susac syndrome patients, roughly six had active disease and fewer than ten were in remission. Intravenous immunoglobulin alone or corticosteroids were being given to patients with Susac syndrome at blood draw, unless they were therapy-naive.

CDR3 length: 13 amino acids. Germline V gene data show CDR1 as ENHRY and CDR2 as SYGVKD. V was pared by 6 bases and J by 4 bases, with 12 bases between. On this clonotype itself: What it binds is unknown.

Study results and limitations: Repertoires of Susac syndrome CD4+ T cells lacked clonal expansion.

After extraction with the RNeasy kit, about 0.5 to 1 ug of the RNA was reverse transcribed using random hexamers. From the immunoSEQ multiplex PCR reads, TCRdb called clonotypes with MiXCR, one entry per CDR3 protein. The sample has about 150,000 distinct CDR3 sequences, approximately 94% seen once. The chain recombines TRBV10-3 with TRBJ2-5, with D perhaps TRBD2 (6 bases). The sequence came from a human donor with Susac syndrome. The sample comprised CD4+ T cells from PBMCs. CDR3 region: CAISSSEGETQYF. CDR3 nucleotide sequence: TGTGCCATCAGCTCCTCGGAGGGAGAGACCCAGTACTTC.